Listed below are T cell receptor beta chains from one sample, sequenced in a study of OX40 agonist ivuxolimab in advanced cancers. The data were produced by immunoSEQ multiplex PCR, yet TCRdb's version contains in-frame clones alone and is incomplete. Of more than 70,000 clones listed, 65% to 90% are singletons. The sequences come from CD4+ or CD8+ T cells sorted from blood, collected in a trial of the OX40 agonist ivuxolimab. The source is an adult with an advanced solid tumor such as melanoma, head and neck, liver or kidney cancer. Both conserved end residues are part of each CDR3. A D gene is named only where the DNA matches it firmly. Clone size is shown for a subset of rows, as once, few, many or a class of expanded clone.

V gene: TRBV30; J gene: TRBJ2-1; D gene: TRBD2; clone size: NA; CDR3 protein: CAWSTGTSGGADEQFF; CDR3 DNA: TGTGCCTGGAGTACCGGGACTAGCGGGGGGGCTGATGAGCAGTTCTTC
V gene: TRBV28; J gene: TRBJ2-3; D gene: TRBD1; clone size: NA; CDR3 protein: CASSTRGSGTGIPYTQYF; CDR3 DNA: TGTGCCAGCAGTACCAGAGGGTCCGGGACAGGGATTCCGTATACGCAGTATTTT
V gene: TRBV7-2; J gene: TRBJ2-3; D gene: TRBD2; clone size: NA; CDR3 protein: CASSWGGTADTQYF; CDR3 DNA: TGTGCCAGCAGCTGGGGAGGGACCGCCGATACGCAGTATTTT
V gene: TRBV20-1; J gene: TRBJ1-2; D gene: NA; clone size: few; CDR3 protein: CSAQNNYGYTF; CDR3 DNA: TGCAGTGCTCAGAATAACTATGGCTACACCTTC
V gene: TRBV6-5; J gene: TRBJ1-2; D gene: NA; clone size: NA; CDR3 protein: CASSFKGDIPSYGYTF; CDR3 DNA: TGTGCCAGCAGTTTTAAGGGGGACATACCATCTTATGGCTACACCTTC
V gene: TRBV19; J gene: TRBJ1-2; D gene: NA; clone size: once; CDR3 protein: CASSPHGTLNYGYTF; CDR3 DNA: TGTGCCAGTAGTCCGCACGGGACGCTCAACTATGGCTACACCTTC
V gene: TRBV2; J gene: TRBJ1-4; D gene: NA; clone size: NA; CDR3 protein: CASRLRDEKLFF; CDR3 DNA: TGTGCCAGCAGATTAAGGGATGAAAAACTGTTTTTT
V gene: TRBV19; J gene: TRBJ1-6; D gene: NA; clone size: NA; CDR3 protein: CASRSTDFYNSPLHF; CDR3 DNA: TGTGCCAGTAGGTCGACAGACTTCTATAATTCACCCCTCCACTTT
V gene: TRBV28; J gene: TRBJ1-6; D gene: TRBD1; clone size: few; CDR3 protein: CASSPFFGQGRSPLHF; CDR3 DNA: TGTGCCAGCAGCCCCTTCTTTGGACAGGGCAGATCACCCCTCCACTTT
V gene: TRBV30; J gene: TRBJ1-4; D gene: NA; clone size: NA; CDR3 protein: CAWIRPGPRGKLFF; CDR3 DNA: TGTGCCTGGATCCGACCGGGCCCAAGGGGAAAACTGTTTTTT
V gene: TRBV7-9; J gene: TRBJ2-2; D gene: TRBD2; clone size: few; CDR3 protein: CASSSPTSGVNTGELFF; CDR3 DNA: TGTGCCAGCAGCTCCCCAACTAGCGGGGTGAACACCGGGGAGCTGTTTTTT
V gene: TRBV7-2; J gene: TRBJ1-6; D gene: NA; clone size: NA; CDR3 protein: CASSNTGYNSPLHF; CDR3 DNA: TGTGCCAGCAGCAATACAGGATATAATTCACCCCTCCACTTT
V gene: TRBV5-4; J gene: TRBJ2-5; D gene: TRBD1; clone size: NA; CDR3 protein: CASSLDRGTGIVTGTQYF; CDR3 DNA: TGTGCCAGCAGCTTGGACAGGGGGACTGGCATCGTAACGGGGACCCAGTACTTC
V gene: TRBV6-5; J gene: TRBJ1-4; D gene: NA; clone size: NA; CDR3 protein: CASTEDLSGEKLFF; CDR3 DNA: TGTGCCAGCACCGAGGACCTTTCAGGTGAAAAACTGTTTTTT
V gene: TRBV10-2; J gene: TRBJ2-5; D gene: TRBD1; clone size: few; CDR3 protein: CASRPEGQGRETQYF; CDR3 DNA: TGCGCCAGCAGACCAGAGGGACAGGGGAGGGAGACCCAGTACTTC
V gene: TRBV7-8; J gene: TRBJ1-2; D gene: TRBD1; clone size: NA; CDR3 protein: CASSPSGTVNYGYTF; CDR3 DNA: TGTGCCAGCAGCCCCTCCGGGACAGTCAACTATGGCTACACCTTC
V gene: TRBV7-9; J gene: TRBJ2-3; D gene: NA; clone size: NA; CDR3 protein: CASSLGRQLGTDTQYF; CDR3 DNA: TGTGCCAGCAGCTTAGGACGACAGCTGGGCACAGATACGCAGTATTTT
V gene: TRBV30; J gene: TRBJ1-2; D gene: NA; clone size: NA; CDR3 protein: CAWSLGTGYGYTF; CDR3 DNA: TGTGCCTGGAGTCTCGGGACGGGCTATGGCTACACCTTC
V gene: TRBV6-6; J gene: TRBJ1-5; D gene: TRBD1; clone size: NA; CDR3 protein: CASRRTGGGQPQHF; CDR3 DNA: TGTGCCAGCCGCCGGACAGGGGGAGGTCAGCCCCAGCATTTT
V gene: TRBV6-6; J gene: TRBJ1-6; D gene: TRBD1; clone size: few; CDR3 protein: CASGTGTFNSPLHF; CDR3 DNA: TGTGCCAGCGGGACAGGGACGTTTAATTCACCCCTCCACTTT
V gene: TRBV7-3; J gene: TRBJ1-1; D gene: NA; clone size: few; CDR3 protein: CASSGAMNTEAFF; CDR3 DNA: TGTGCCAGCTCCGGAGCTATGAACACTGAAGCTTTCTTT
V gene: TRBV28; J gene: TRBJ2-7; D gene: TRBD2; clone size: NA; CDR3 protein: CASTGWRGGFLEVHEQYF; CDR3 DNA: TGTGCCAGCACCGGTTGGCGGGGGGGGTTTTTAGAGGTCCACGAGCAGTACTTC
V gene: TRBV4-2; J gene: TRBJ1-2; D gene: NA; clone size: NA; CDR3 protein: CASSQEVKFGLNGYTF; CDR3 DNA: TGTGCCAGCAGCCAAGAGGTAAAGTTCGGGTTAAATGGCTACACCTTC
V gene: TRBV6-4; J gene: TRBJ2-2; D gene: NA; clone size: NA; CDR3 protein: CARGKTGPVANTGELFF; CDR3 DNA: TGTGCCAGAGGGAAAACAGGGCCAGTCGCGAACACCGGGGAGCTGTTTTTT
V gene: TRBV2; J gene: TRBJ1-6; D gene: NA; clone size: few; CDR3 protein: CASSERSNSPLHF; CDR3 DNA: TGTGCCAGCAGTGAAAGAAGTAATTCACCCCTCCACTTT
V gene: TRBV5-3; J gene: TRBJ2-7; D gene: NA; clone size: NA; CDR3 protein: CARSSHTGTPNYEQYF; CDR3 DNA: TGTGCCAGAAGCTCCCACACCGGGACACCCAACTACGAGCAGTACTTC
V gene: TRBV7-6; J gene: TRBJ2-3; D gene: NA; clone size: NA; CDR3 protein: CASTMHWAGTDTQYF; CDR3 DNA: TGTGCCAGCACCATGCATTGGGCGGGAACAGATACGCAGTATTTT
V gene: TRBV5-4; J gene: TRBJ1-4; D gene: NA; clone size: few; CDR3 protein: CASSLSDGGEKLFF; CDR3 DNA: TGTGCCAGCAGCTTGAGTGACGGAGGTGAAAAACTGTTTTTT
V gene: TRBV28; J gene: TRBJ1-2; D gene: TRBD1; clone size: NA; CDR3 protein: CASIGTAYGYTF; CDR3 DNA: TGTGCCAGCATCGGGACAGCCTATGGCTACACCTTC
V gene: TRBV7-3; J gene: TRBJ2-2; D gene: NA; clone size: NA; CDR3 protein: CASSSNGAGELFF; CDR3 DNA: TGTGCCAGCAGCTCGAACGGGGCCGGGGAGCTGTTTTTT
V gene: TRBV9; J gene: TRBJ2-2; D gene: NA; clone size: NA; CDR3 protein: CASSASLAGTGGELFF; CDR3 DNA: TGTGCCAGCAGCGCCAGCCTCGCGGGGACGGGCGGGGAGCTGTTTTTT
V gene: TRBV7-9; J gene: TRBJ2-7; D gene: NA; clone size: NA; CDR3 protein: CASSLTGTSYEQYF; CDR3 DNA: TGTGCCAGCAGCTTGACGGGGACCTCCTACGAGCAGTACTTC
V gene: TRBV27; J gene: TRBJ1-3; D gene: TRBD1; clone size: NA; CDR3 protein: CACSPRTGSSSGNTIYF; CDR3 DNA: TGTGCCTGCAGTCCCCGGACAGGGAGTAGCTCTGGAAACACCATATATTTT
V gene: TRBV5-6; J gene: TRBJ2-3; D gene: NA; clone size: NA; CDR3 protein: CASSLQQGMDTQYF; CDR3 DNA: TGTGCCAGCAGCCTCCAACAAGGCATGGATACGCAGTATTTT
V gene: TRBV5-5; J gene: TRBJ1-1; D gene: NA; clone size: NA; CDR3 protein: CASSSGLLVLNTEAFF; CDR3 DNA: TGTGCCAGCAGCTCGGGGCTTTTGGTTCTGAACACTGAAGCTTTCTTT
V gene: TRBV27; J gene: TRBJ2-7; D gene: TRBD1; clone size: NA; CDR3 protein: CASSRALASTGGPYEQYF; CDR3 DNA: TGTGCCAGCAGCCGCGCGCTGGCTTCAACAGGGGGCCCCTACGAGCAGTACTTC
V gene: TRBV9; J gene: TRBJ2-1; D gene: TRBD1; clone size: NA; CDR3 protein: CASSVSTGGYEQFF; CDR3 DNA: TGTGCCAGCAGCGTATCCACAGGGGGCTATGAGCAGTTCTTC
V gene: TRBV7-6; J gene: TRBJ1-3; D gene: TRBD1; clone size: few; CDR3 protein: CASSLTSRGLNTIYF; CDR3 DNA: TGTGCCAGCAGCTTAACCTCCAGGGGGCTAAACACCATATATTTT
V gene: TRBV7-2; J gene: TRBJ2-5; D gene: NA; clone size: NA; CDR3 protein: CASSLVWGYQETQYF; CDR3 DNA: TGTGCCAGCAGCTTAGTATGGGGGTACCAAGAGACCCAGTACTTC
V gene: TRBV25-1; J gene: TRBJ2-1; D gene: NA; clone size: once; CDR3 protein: CASKGAGTHDNEQFF; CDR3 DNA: TGTGCCAGCAAAGGGGCAGGCACTCATGACAATGAGCAGTTCTTC
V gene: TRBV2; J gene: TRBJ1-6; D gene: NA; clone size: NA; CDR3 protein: CASSSGGHSNSPLHF; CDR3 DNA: TGTGCCAGCAGCTCCGGGGGACATTCCAATTCACCCCTCCACTTT
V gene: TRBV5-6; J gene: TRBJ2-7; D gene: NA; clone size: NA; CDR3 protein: CASSAGMNYEQYF; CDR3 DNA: TGTGCCAGCAGCGCCGGGATGAACTACGAGCAGTACTTC